This passage covers 19 T cell receptor beta chains from one sample sequenced in a study of T cell changes during pregnancy in multiple sclerosis. Sequenced by immunoSEQ multiplex PCR; TCRdb stores in-frame clones only, minus some. The sample records tens of thousands of clones, 85% to 95% being singletons. The sequences come from CD8+ T cells from peripheral blood mononuclear cells, collected in the second trimester of pregnancy. Every receptor here comes from a female donor with multiple sclerosis, enrolled in a pregnancy study.

This clone was counted only a few times. V is TRBV19 and J is TRBJ1-2, with 8 bases matching TRBD1. CDR1 and CDR2 (germline): LNHDA, SQIVND (reference sequence). With V trimmed by 7 bases and J by 9 bases, 7 bases remained unmatched. The CDR3 loop spans 12 amino acids. Written as DNA, the CDR3 is TGTGCCAGTACGACAGGGGATCGTCGCTACACCTTC. Its protein is CASTTGDRRYTF. The entire variable domain, with the rest obtained from reference TRBV19 and TRBJ1-2, is as follows: DGGITQSPKYLFRKEGQNVTLSCEQNLNHDAMYWYRQDPGQGLRLIYYSQIVNDFQKGDIAEGYSVSREKKESFPLTVTSAQKNPTAFYLCASTTGDRRYTFGSGTRLTVV.

V usage is TRBV27 and J usage is TRBJ2-7; a possible D gene is TRBD1 (6 bases). The V end lost 2 bases, the J end lost 4 bases, and 12 bases lay between the germline ends. The V gene's germline CDR1 is MNHEY and CDR2 SMNVEV (reference sequence). This CDR3 spans 14 amino acids. CDR3 protein: CASSLSVRGYEQYF. For the CDR3, the DNA is TGTGCCAGCAGTTTAAGTGTCAGGGGTTACGAGCAGTACTTC.

Only a few counts were recorded for this clone. The chain carries TRBV15 and TRBJ2-2, with D possibly TRBD1 on 6 matching bases. Germline values: CDR1 LNHNV, CDR2 YYDKDF (reference sequence). Trimming left V 7 bases short and J 0 bases short, with 12 bases between. The CDR3 runs 15 residues. CDR3: CATTPGQSNTGELFF. In DNA form, the CDR3 reads TGTGCCACCACCCCGGGACAATCGAACACCGGGGAGCTGTTTTTT.

CDR3 residues: CASSKSTSSTDTQYF. The CDR3 DNA reads as TGTGCCAGCAGTAAGAGTACTTCTAGCACAGATACGCAGTATTTT. The rearrangement uses TRBV28 and TRBJ2-3; no reliable D call. The CDR3 contains 15 residues. Trimming pared 5 bases from V and 0 bases from J, leaving 12 bases between. Looked up from germline, CDR1 is MDHEN and CDR2 is SYDVKM.

The V and J genes are TRBV28 and TRBJ1-2; D is possibly TRBD1 (6 bases). The CDR3 contains 13 residues. Trimming shortened V by 3 bases and J by 4 bases, and 9 bases separated the two germline ends. CDR1 and CDR2 from the germline V gene are MDHEN and SYDVKM. In nucleotides, the CDR3 is TGTGCCAGCAGTTTCAGGGGTGCCTATGGCTACACCTTC. Translation: CASSFRGAYGYTF.

This chain uses TRBV19 with TRBJ1-1; maybe TRBD1 (6 bases). Deletions cut 3 bases from V and 5 bases from J, with 19 bases between. There are 16 residues in the CDR3. The V gene's germline CDR1 is LNHDA and CDR2 SQIVND (reference sequence). CDR3: CASSMNLRGIRTEAFF. DNA of the CDR3: TGTGCCAGTAGTATGAACCTCAGGGGTATTAGGACTGAAGCTTTCTTT.

The chain has TRBV28 and TRBJ2-3, with 14 bases that match TRBD2. Unmatched junction bases numbered 17, after V lost 4 bases and J lost 5 bases. The CDR3 is 20 residues long. CDR1 is MDHEN, CDR2 SYDVKM, per germline. As DNA, the CDR3 is TGTGCCAGCAGTTCACCGCGTTCGGGACTAGCGGGAGCTCAGAGAGATACGCAGTATTTT. Amino acid sequence: CASSSPRSGLAGAQRDTQYF.

This clone was seen once. CDR3 nucleotide sequence: TGTGCCAGCAGCTTAGGGACGGGACACTACGAGCAGTACTTC. Residues: CASSLGTGHYEQYF. The chain joins TRBV5-6 to TRBJ2-7; D may be TRBD1 (6 bases). Trimming took 2 bases from V and 3 from J, leaving 12 bases between them. The CDR3 totals 14 residues. Germline loops: CDR1 SGHDT, CDR2 YYEEEE.

V gene TRBV27 combines with J gene TRBJ1-2, with D maybe TRBD1 (6 bases). V was clipped by 0 bases and J by 0 bases, with 11 bases between them. Germline assignment: CDR1 MNHEY and CDR2 SMNVEV (reference sequence). The CDR3 has 16 residues. The CDR3 nucleotides are TGTGCCAGCAGTTTATCGAGAGCAGGGGCTAACTATGGCTACACCTTC. It yields the protein CASSLSRAGANYGYTF.

The gene calls are TRBV19 and TRBJ2-7; TRBD1 matches at 7 bases. The length of the CDR3 is 14 residues. Germline assignment: CDR1 LNHDA and CDR2 SQIVND (reference sequence). V lost 9 bases, J lost 2 bases, and 10 bases stayed unmatched. In DNA form, the CDR3 reads TGTGCCAGCTCCCGGGACAGTACCACCTACGAGCAGTACTTC. Its protein product is CASSRDSTTYEQYF.

This clone was picked up one time. The chain has TRBV27 and TRBJ1-1, with D maybe TRBD1 (5 bases). Germline-derived CDR1 and CDR2 are MNHEY and SMNVEV (reference sequence). The V and J ends lost 2 bases and 5 bases respectively, with 12 bases between them. The CDR3 sequence is 14 residues long. CDR3 region: CASSLMGGGTEAFF. The DNA of the CDR3 is TGTGCCAGCAGTTTAATGGGGGGAGGAACTGAAGCTTTCTTT.

The CDR3 spells CASSRKGGGQPQHF. The DNA for the CDR3 is TGTGCCAGCAGTCGCAAGGGAGGGGGTCAGCCCCAGCATTTT. V usage is TRBV6-1 and J usage is TRBJ1-5; a weak D match, TRBD1 (6 bases). The V and J ends lost 5 bases and 6 bases respectively, with 14 bases between them. The CDR3 totals 14 residues. In germline, CDR1 is MNHNS, CDR2 SASEGT.

The gene calls are TRBV7-3 and TRBJ2-2; the match to TRBD1 covers 9 bases. The trim removed 8 bases at V and 1 base at J, leaving 5 bases unmatched. Germline CDR1 and CDR2: SGHTA and FQGTGA. This CDR3 has 15 amino acids. CDR3 sequence reads: CASSRQGGNTGELFF. CDR3 sequence (DNA): TGTGCCAGCTCACGACAGGGGGGGAACACCGGGGAGCTGTTTTTT.

The J gene is TRBJ2-1, the V gene TRBV7-6, with 10 bases aligning to TRBD1. The V segment lost 1 base and the J segment 8 bases; nucleotides outside the gene matches: 5. The CDR3 contains 15 residues. The germline CDR1 and CDR2 sequences are SGHVS and FNYEAQ. This CDR3 reads CASSLGPGQGYEQFF. The CDR3 nucleotides are TGTGCCAGCAGCTTAGGCCCGGGACAGGGGTATGAGCAGTTCTTC. Based on the CDR3 plus reference TRBV7-6 and TRBJ2-1, the full variable domain is GAGVSQSPRYKVTKRGQDVALRCDPISGHVSLYWYRQALGQGPEFLTYFNYEAQQDKSGLPNDRFSAERPEGSISTLTIQRTEQRDSAMYRCASSLGPGQGYEQFFGPGTRLTVL.

The rearrangement uses TRBV27 and TRBJ2-1; D unresolved. V lost 3 bases and J 4 bases, leaving 10 bases between the germline ends. Germline loops: CDR1 MNHEY, CDR2 SMNVEV (reference sequence). The CDR3 has 14 amino acids. CDR3: CASSLSGYYNEQFF. The CDR3 region has the DNA TGTGCCAGCAGTTTGTCAGGATATTACAATGAGCAGTTCTTC.

In this sample, this clone turned up once. The chain carries TRBV27 and TRBJ1-1; perhaps TRBD1 as D (6 bases). The CDR3 has 14 residues. Trimming removed 6 bases from V and 0 bases from J, with 11 bases in between. Looked up from germline, CDR1 is MNHEY and CDR2 is SMNVEV (reference sequence). The DNA of the CDR3 is TGTGCCAGCAGGGAGGACAGTATGAACACTGAAGCTTTCTTT. Translated, it gives CASREDSMNTEAFF.

The chain combines TRBV29-1 with TRBJ2-3, with a possible D match to TRBD1 (5 bases). The CDR3 has 15 residues. Germline assignment: CDR1 SQVTM and CDR2 ANQGSEA. Deletions cut 2 bases from V and 0 bases from J, with 12 bases between. The CDR3 protein is CSVEILGASTDTQYF. In nucleotides, the CDR3 is TGCAGCGTTGAAATTCTTGGGGCCAGCACAGATACGCAGTATTTT.

The chain carries TRBV4-3 and TRBJ2-5, with D perhaps matching TRBD2 (6 bases). This CDR3 has 19 amino acids. Germline CDR1 is LGHNA and CDR2 is YSLEER. The V gene lost 1 base and the J gene lost 2 bases, with 23 bases spanning the gap. Here the CDR3 reads CASSQVYKALAIGQETQYF. CDR3 bases: TGCGCCAGCAGCCAAGTCTACAAAGCGCTAGCGATAGGACAAGAGACCCAGTACTTC.

The rearrangement joins TRBV7-9 to TRBJ2-7; 8 positions match TRBD1. J was trimmed by 1 base and V by 5 bases; bases with no gene match: 7. There are 15 residues in the CDR3. In germline, CDR1 is SEHNR, CDR2 FQNEAQ (reference sequence). The CDR3 coding sequence is TGTGCCAGCAGCCCTCGGGACAGGCCTTCCTACGAGCAGTACTTC. Its protein product is CASSPRDRPSYEQYF.